A selection of T cell receptor beta chains follows, all from one sample in a study of siplizumab effects on memory and regulatory T cells. The protocol was immunoSEQ multiplex PCR, while the TCRdb copy is restricted to in-frame clones and leaves out a portion. Among over 100,000 clones listed, about 90% were seen once. Sequencing was performed on Tregs sorted from blood. These receptors came from a human donor in good health. Each CDR3 is given without its conserved first and last residue. Fields, in order: V gene, J gene, CDR3 length, CDR3 protein.

TRBV6-1	TRBJ2-5	10	ASGRQQETQY
TRBV7-9	TRBJ1-2	11	ASSLARDYGYT
TRBV5-6	TRBJ1-6	14	ASSLLRGLSTSPLH
TRBV30	TRBJ1-1	12	AWSVQAANTEAF
TRBV6-1	TRBJ2-7	13	ASSIQGELSGEQY
TRBV19	TRBJ1-2	10	ASRQLGFGYT
TRBV11-2	TRBJ2-1	11	ASSFPATHEQF
TRBV7-3	TRBJ2-2	12	ASSSLRLTGELF
TRBV4-2	TRBJ2-3	15	ASSPGLAGARADTQY
TRBV6-4	TRBJ2-1	12	ASSDSSLRDKQF
TRBV27	TRBJ1-1	11	ASSYRHWAEAF
TRBV5-4	TRBJ1-6	16	ASSFFVNPGQRNSPLH
TRBV5-1	TRBJ2-3	11	ASSLTGPDTQY
TRBV2	TRBJ2-3	13	ASTRPGISTDTQY
TRBV6-1	TRBJ2-1	13	ASSDRPYSYNEQF
TRBV11-3	TRBJ2-1	10	ASSLSGFEQF
TRBV29-1	TRBJ1-5	11	SVIGTGNQPQH
TRBV11-3	TRBJ2-2	10	ASSLDGGELF
TRBV5-4	TRBJ2-1	12	ASSLKGGYNEQF
TRBV7-2	TRBJ1-3	13	ASSLSSGAGNTIY
TRBV14	TRBJ2-3	10	ASSHFTDTQY
TRBV6-6	TRBJ1-5	11	ASSFGGGQPQH
TRBV19	TRBJ2-2	14	ASSNRLAGGTGELF
TRBV6-5	TRBJ2-7	9	ASTRGYEQY
TRBV11-2	TRBJ2-2	15	ASSLLQVSTNTGELF
TRBV7-9	TRBJ2-5	14	ASSLGRIAGQETQY
TRBV6-6	TRBJ2-2	14	ASSYPGRGLTGELF
TRBV5-1	TRBJ2-7	12	ASSLRGSGGEQY
TRBV6-1	TRBJ1-5	10	ASNSGFQPQH
TRBV5-6	TRBJ1-4	14	ASSLAGDQRGEKLF
TRBV23-1	TRBJ2-2	9	ASSHTGELF
TRBV7-9	TRBJ2-3	13	ASSFSGVGTDTQY
TRBV6-1	TRBJ1-2	12	ASGEFRTAHGYT
TRBV19	TRBJ1-5	13	AIPQGRTNNQPQH
TRBV6-5	TRBJ1-1	11	ASSRGGPHEAF
TRBV15	TRBJ1-1	12	ATSRDRGGTEAF
TRBV25-1	TRBJ2-1	13	ASSPTTGGYNEQF
TRBV29-1	TRBJ2-5	12	SVEGPGLQETQY
TRBV14	TRBJ2-7	13	ASGMGAGGSYEQY